These 9 T cell receptor beta chains share one sample of origin, sequenced in a study of spatial heterogeneity in lung cancer. MiXCR, applied by TCRdb to the 5' RACE reads, yields one record per CDR3 protein. The repertoire has 20,000 to 25,000 distinct CDR3 sequences, approximately 4.2% of them found once; the top ten carry around 7.4%. The time point: sample taken at primary tumor resection. This specimen was PBMCs, taken at surgery. The receptors stem from a male donor with early-stage non-small cell lung cancer.

At least ten counts were recorded for this clonotype. This chain connects TRBV20-1 to TRBJ2-3; D remains unclear. The V end lost 5 bases, the J end lost 2 bases, and 2 bases lay between the germline ends. Per germline, CDR1 DFQATT and CDR2 SNEGSKA (reference sequence). The CDR3 runs 10 residues. The CDR3 loop reads CSAVTDTQYF. CDR3 DNA sequence: TGCAGTGCTGTCACAGATACGCAGTATTTT.

This clonotype was seen ten or more times. V and J are TRBV5-5 and TRBJ1-1; D is possibly TRBD1 (5 bases). Germline CDR1 and CDR2: SGHKS and YYEKEE (reference sequence). This CDR3 is 16 amino acids long. V was pared by 3 bases and J by 5 bases, with 20 bases between. CDR3 bases: TGTGCCAGCAGCTGGGAGTGGGGCAGGGCAGGGACTGAAGCTTTCTTT. Translating it yields CASSWEWGRAGTEAFF.

This clonotype showed up just a few times. This sequence joins TRBV2 and TRBJ2-5; D remains unclear. This CDR3 is 17 amino acids long. Germline values: CDR1 SNHLY, CDR2 FYNNEI. V lost 1 base, J lost 5 bases, and 20 bases lay in between. The CDR3, as DNA: TGTGCCAGCAGTGAAGTTGAAATGAATTGGACGTGGGAGACCCAGTACTTC. It yields the protein CASSEVEMNWTWETQYF.

This clonotype turned up a few times. The rearrangement joins TRBV7-8 to TRBJ2-3, with TRBD2 as a possible D gene (5 bases). V lost 2 bases and J 2 bases, leaving 17 bases between the germline ends. The CDR3 runs 17 residues. CDR1 is SGHVS, CDR2 FQNEAQ, per germline. CDR3 sequence reads: CASSLSAEGRVTDTQYF. The CDR3 coding sequence is TGTGCCAGCAGCTTATCGGCTGAGGGAAGGGTCACAGATACGCAGTATTTT.

By sample fraction, this clonotype is medium-sized. The chain couples TRBV15 to TRBJ1-5; D unclear. V dropped 0 bases and J dropped 5 bases, with 11 bases sitting between them. The germline gives CDR1 LNHNV, CDR2 YYDKDF (reference sequence). The CDR3 spans 15 residues. The CDR3 spells CATSRDPQEYQPQHF. Written as DNA, the CDR3 is TGTGCCACCAGCAGAGATCCGCAGGAGTATCAGCCCCAGCATTTT.

Many counts were recorded for this clonotype. V and J are TRBV29-1 and TRBJ1-6, with 8 positions matching TRBD1. This CDR3 comprises 13 residues. After removal of 5 bases from V and 4 bases from J, the junction contained 1 base not matched to a gene. The germline gives CDR1 SQVTM, CDR2 ANQGSEA. The CDR3 sequence: CSVRTGYNSPLHF. Here the CDR3 DNA reads TGCAGCGTTAGGACAGGGTATAATTCACCCCTCCACTTT.

This clonotype is labeled medium-sized. V and J are TRBV24-1 and TRBJ2-7; D is ambiguous. Germline V gene sequence: CDR1 KGHDR, CDR2 SFDVKD. The length of the CDR3 is 12 residues. V dropped 6 bases and J dropped 4 bases, with 9 bases sitting between them. CDR3 amino acids: CATSSDGYEQYF. The DNA for the CDR3 is TGTGCCACCAGTTCCGACGGGTACGAGCAGTACTTC.

The J gene is TRBJ2-7, the V gene TRBV19; maybe TRBD1 (6 bases). Germline V gene lookup returns CDR1 LNHDA and CDR2 SQIVND (reference sequence). This CDR3 region has 14 residues. Trimming removed 5 bases at V and 1 base at J, with 12 bases between. The CDR3 reads CASSLKTGSYEQYF. CDR3 nucleotide sequence: TGTGCCAGTAGTTTGAAGACAGGTTCCTACGAGCAGTACTTC. Together with reference TRBV19 and TRBJ2-7, the CDR3 gives the full variable domain: DGGITQSPKYLFRKEGQNVTLSCEQNLNHDAMYWYRQDPGQGLRLIYYSQIVNDFQKGDIAEGYSVSREKKESFPLTVTSAQKNPTAFYLCASSLKTGSYEQYFGPGTRLTVT.

This clonotype was seen ten or more times. The chain combines TRBV12-3 or TRBV12-4 with TRBJ1-2; no clear D gene. Trimming cost V 3 bases and J 5 bases, with 10 bases left between them. The CDR3 sequence is 13 residues long. CDR3 amino acids: CASSFDGRYGYTF. CDR3 in DNA: TGTGCCAGCAGTTTCGATGGGAGATATGGCTACACCTTC.